In this sample, the clone carrying this TCR beta chain turned up a few times. Its antigen is still unknown. The sample belongs to a study of T-cell memory formation after mild COVID-19. The wider study: For the most part, TCR clusters were specific to one donor.

General observations from the study: Memory sampled before infection contained some responding clones, suggesting cross-reactive memory joined. Contracting clones, day 15 to 85, had balanced CD4/CD8, and later expanders favored CD4+.

TCR alpha and TCR beta cDNA libraries carrying sample barcodes and UMIs were produced by 5'RACE using constant-segment primers. TCRdb reanalysed the 5' RACE reads using MiXCR and keeps one entry per CDR3 protein. This sample carries more than 450,000 distinct CDR3 sequences, around 17% of them seen once, and the ten largest clones take around 12%. This CDR3 has 14 amino acids. V lost 8 bases to trimming and J lost 6 bases; unmatched junction nucleotides: 11. The chain combines TRBV12-3 or TRBV12-4 with TRBJ1-1; 8 bases map to TRBD1. The sequencing input was PBMCs or a T cell subset sorted from them (not recorded which). This clonotype was sampled from an adult woman who had mild COVID-19 (a few samples of this study predate the infection). Cell type and time point are not known. CDR3 DNA sequence: TGTGCCAGCGGTCCTGACAGGGGCGCTTCTGAAGCTTTCTTT. This translates into CASGPDRGASEAFF.